The rows below give T cell receptor beta chains drawn from one sample of a study of metastatic and nonmetastatic thyroid tumors. MiXCR was used by TCRdb to re-call the PCR reads. Here the sample spans 23,000 or so clones, about 13% being singletons. Specimen: blood. All receptors derive from a female donor with papillary thyroid cancer or a benign thyroid nodule (not recorded which). Some clones in this sample may be carry-over from other donors' samples. The CDR3 runs from the conserved cysteine through the conserved F or W. The D gene is left open where the match is weak. Size is stated for part of the rows, as once, few or many counts, or as a class when the clone is expanded.

>12|many|TRBV6-2/TRBV6-3|.|TRBJ2-1
TGTGCCAGCAGTTACACGTTCAATGAGCAGTTCTTC
CASSYTFNEQFF
>13|many|TRBV12-3/TRBV12-4|.|TRBJ1-5
TGTGCCAGCAGTTTCACAGAGAATCAGCCCCAGCATTTT
CASSFTENQPQHF
>14|.|TRBV11-2|.|TRBJ2-3
TGTGCCAGCAGCTTACGGCGGGTCACAGATACGCAGTATTTT
CASSLRRVTDTQYF
>14|many|TRBV5-1|.|TRBJ2-3
TGCGCCAGCAGCTTGAGATTCGGGTTAGGGGACGAATATTTT
CASSLRFGLGDEYF
>15|many|TRBV20-1|.|TRBJ2-1
TGCAGTGCTATAAGGCTCGACCCCCCCTACAATGAGCAGTTCTTC
CSAIRLDPPYNEQFF
>15|.|TRBV6-2/TRBV6-3|TRBD2|TRBJ2-2
TGTGCCAGCAGACTTACCGGGGGCCGGGGGGGGGTGCTGTTTTTT
CASRLTGGRGGVLFF
>13|many|TRBV19|.|TRBJ1-5
TGTGCCAGTAGTATCCCCTCTCTTCAGCCCCAGCATTTT
CASSIPSLQPQHF
>15|many|TRBV12-3/TRBV12-4|TRBD2|TRBJ2-5
TGTGCCAGCACCCACGGACTAGCGGGAGGAGAGACCCAGTACTTC
CASTHGLAGGETQYF
>15|.|TRBV29-1|TRBD2|TRBJ2-2
TGCACCGGTGAGGATTGGGGGAGGGCCACCGGGGAGCTGTTTTTT
CTGEDWGRATGELFF
>15|.|TRBV18|TRBD1|TRBJ2-3
TGTGCCAGCTCACCCTGGACAGGTCTGGGTGATACGCAGTATTTT
CASSPWTGLGDTQYF
>12|.|TRBV20-1|.|TRBJ2-7
TGCAGTGCTAGAGACGAGCTCCTCGATCAGTGCTTC
CSARDELLDQCF
>13|many|TRBV6-2/TRBV6-3|.|TRBJ1-1
TGTGCCAGCTGCCTGGGGGGGAACACTGAAGCTTTCTTT
CASCLGGNTEAFF
>15|many|TRBV30|.|TRBJ1-4
TGTGCCTGGAGTGTGGGAAGCGGTGGGTACGAAAAACTGTTTTTT
CAWSVGSGGYEKLFF
>14|many|TRBV24-1|.|TRBJ2-7
TGTGCCACCAGTGACAGCCGGCAGGGCTACGAGCAGTACTTC
CATSDSRQGYEQYF
>16|many|TRBV27|TRBD1|TRBJ1-6
TGTGCCAGCAGCAGCAGGGGGGACTCCTATAATTCACCCCTCCACTTT
CASSSRGDSYNSPLHF
>13|many|TRBV19|TRBD1|TRBJ2-7
TGTGCCGGTAGCAGGGACAGAACCTACGAGCAGTACTTC
CAGSRDRTYEQYF
>15|many|TRBV29-1|TRBD2|TRBJ2-5
TGCAGCGTTGAAAAACTAGCGGGAGCTCCTGAGACCCAGTACTTC
CSVEKLAGAPETQYF
>14|few|TRBV28|.|TRBJ1-5
TGTGCCAGCAGCCCGCTTTTAGGGGTTTCGCCCCAGCGTTTT
CASSPLLGVSPQRF
>15|many|TRBV24-1|TRBD2|TRBJ2-3
TGTGCCACCAGTGACAGCGGGAGGGGCACAGATACGCAGTATTTT
CATSDSGRGTDTQYF
>13|many|TRBV20-1|.|TRBJ2-5
TGCAGTGGAATCCGAGACAGGCGAGAGACCCAGTACTTC
CSGIRDRRETQYF
>13|many|TRBV19|.|TRBJ1-1
TGTGCCAGTAGTATAAATCGGAACACTGAAGCTTTCTTT
CASSINRNTEAFF
>12|many|TRBV6-1|.|TRBJ2-3
TGTGCCAGCAGTTGGGGACGAGATACGCAGTATTTT
CASSWGRDTQYF
>14|.|TRBV9|.|TRBJ2-1
TGTGCCAGCAGCCCGTTGGGGCCATTGGATGTGCAGTTCTTC
CASSPLGPLDVQFF
>15|.|TRBV11-2|.|TRBJ2-7
TGTGCCAGCAGCTTAACCGACCAGGAGGCCTACGAGCAGTACTTC
CASSLTDQEAYEQYF
>15|many|TRBV4-2|TRBD2|TRBJ2-5
TGTGCCAGCAGCCAAGAGGGGACTATAGGAGAGACCCAGTACTTC
CASSQEGTIGETQYF
>11|many|TRBV18|.|TRBJ2-5
TGTGCCAGCTCACCAAGAGAGACCCAGTACTTC
CASSPRETQYF
>15|many|TRBV11-2|TRBD1|TRBJ2-7
TGTGCCAGCGTAGGGTGGGACAGGGGCGCTTACGAGCAGTACTTC
CASVGWDRGAYEQYF
>19|many|TRBV5-1|TRBD1|TRBJ2-1
TGCGCCAGCAGCTCATTCCGGGACAGGGGAATCGGCGTTGGGACTGAGCAGTTCTTC
CASSSFRDRGIGVGTEQFF
>14|many|TRBV5-1|TRBD1|TRBJ1-2
TGCGCCAGCACCATCGGGGACAGCTTCTATGGCTACACCTTC
CASTIGDSFYGYTF
>15|medium-sized|TRBV12-3/TRBV12-4|.|TRBJ2-1
TGTGCCAGCAGTTTACGCGTCCACTCCTACAATGAGCAGTTCTTC
CASSLRVHSYNEQFF
>17|many|TRBV7-8|.|TRBJ1-4
TGTGCCAGCAGCTTAGGGAGTGGACCACCTACAGGTGAAAAACTGTTTTTT
CASSLGSGPPTGEKLFF
>15|many|TRBV10-3|.|TRBJ1-5
TGTGCCATCAGTGACGAGGGTCATAGCAATCAGCCCCAGCATTTT
CAISDEGHSNQPQHF
>13|.|TRBV9|.|TRBJ1-5
TGTGCCAGCAGCGTAGGGTGGGATCAGCCCCAGCATTTT
CASSVGWDQPQHF
>15|many|TRBV7-2|.|TRBJ1-5
TGTGCCAGCAGCCTGGGCTTAGCGGTCGGTCAGCCCCAGCATTTT
CASSLGLAVGQPQHF
>15|many|TRBV6-1|.|TRBJ1-1
TGTGCCAGCAGTTATGCCCCCACCCAGAACACTGAAGCTTTCTTT
CASSYAPTQNTEAFF
>14|many|TRBV4-2|TRBD1|TRBJ1-1
TGTGCCAGCAGCCAACTTACAGGGGGCACTGAAGCTTTCTTT
CASSQLTGGTEAFF
>15|.|TRBV6-1|TRBD1|TRBJ2-2
TGTGCCAGCAGTGTAGGACAGGCTTACACCGGGTCGCTGTTTTTT
CASSVGQAYTGSLFF
>13|many|TRBV19|.|TRBJ2-5
TGTGCCAGTAGTGCCGGAAAACAAGAGACCCAGTACTTC
CASSAGKQETQYF
>16|.|TRBV20-1|.|TRBJ2-7
TGCAGTGCTATTCCCCCGGGACTCCCACGGGTTTACGAGCAGTACTTC
CSAIPPGLPRVYEQYF
>14|many|TRBV7-2|.|TRBJ2-3
TGTGCCAGCAGCTCCTGGGCGGCGGGGGATACGCAGTATTTT
CASSSWAAGDTQYF
>16|medium-sized|TRBV6-2/TRBV6-3|TRBD1|TRBJ2-3
TGTGCCAGCAGTGGACCCGGGACAGTCAACACAGATACGCAGTATTTT
CASSGPGTVNTDTQYF
>13|many|TRBV27|TRBD1|TRBJ2-7
TGTGCCAGCAGTTTAGCAGGGGGCAGAGAGCAGTACTTC
CASSLAGGREQYF
>14|few|TRBV28|.|TRBJ2-5
TGTGCCAGCAGTTTGCAGGGGGAGGGCGAGACCCGGTACTTC
CASSLQGEGETRYF
>14|many|TRBV5-6|.|TRBJ2-5
TGTGCCAGCAGCTTGTCCGTGGGAAGGGAGACCCAGTACTTC
CASSLSVGRETQYF
>14|.|TRBV24-1|TRBD2|TRBJ2-2
TGTGCCACCAGTCTAGCGGGATTCACCGGGGCGCTGTTTTTT
CATSLAGFTGALFF